These T cell receptor beta chains were read from a single sample in a study of blood T cell repertoires in COVID-19. Method: immunoSEQ multiplex PCR; TCRdb's copy keeps in-frame clones and lacks some. In the table there are about 200,000 clones, over 60% of which are singletons. Material: peripheral blood. The receptors were sampled from a woman in her seventies with acute or convalescent COVID-19. CDR3s include the opening cysteine and the closing phenylalanine or tryptophan. D genes are given only for firm matches. Part of the rows lack a size; the others show once, few, many or a class for expanded clones.

TRBJ1-2	TRBD1	TRBV5-4	.	TGTGCCAGCAGCTTTTGGACAGGGGTCTATGGCTACACCTTC	CASSFWTGVYGYTF
TRBJ1-3	.	TRBV15	.	TGTGCCACCAGCCGCCGCGAGGCTGGAAACACCATATATTTT	CATSRREAGNTIYF
TRBJ2-1	TRBD2	TRBV30	.	TGTGCCTGGACCCCTTTGAGCGGGAGGATTCCTGAGCAGTTCTTC	CAWTPLSGRIPEQFF
TRBJ2-2	TRBD2	TRBV27	few	TGTGCCAGCAGTTTAACCCCTAATCTTCAAATCGGGAGGTTTCCCATGAACACCGGGGAGCTGTTTTTT	CASSLTPNLQIGRFPMNTGELFF
TRBJ1-2	.	TRBV12-3/TRBV12-4	.	TGTGCCAGCAGTTTAAAGACTTCCTATGGCTACACCTTC	CASSLKTSYGYTF
TRBJ2-5	TRBD2	TRBV29-1	.	TGCAGCGCTAGGACTAGCGGTAGGGAGACCCAGTACTTC	CSARTSGRETQYF
TRBJ2-2	.	TRBV6-2/TRBV6-3	.	TGTGCCAGCAGTTACGCCGGACAGGGGGTATCTAGCGGGAGTAGGTCCGGGGAGCTGTTTTTT	CASSYAGQGVSSGSRSGELFF
TRBJ2-3	TRBD1	TRBV13	.	TGTGCCAGCAGCTCAACAGGGGTAGATACGCAGTATTTT	CASSSTGVDTQYF
TRBJ1-2	.	TRBV3-1/TRBV3-2	.	TGTGCCAGCAGCCAAGAGGACAGTGGCTATGGCTACACCTTC	CASSQEDSGYGYTF
TRBJ1-1	.	TRBV9	.	TGTGCCAGCAGCGTAGTCGCAACAAACACTGAAGCTTTCTTT	CASSVVATNTEAFF
TRBJ1-2	.	TRBV1	few	TGCACCAGCAGCCACCGCAATAGGGGACAGGTGGACTATGGCTACACCTTC	CTSSHRNRGQVDYGYTF
TRBJ2-5	.	TRBV28	.	TGTGCCAGCAGTCCCTATAAAAACGAAGAAGAGACCCAGTACTTC	CASSPYKNEEETQYF
TRBJ2-3	TRBD2	TRBV14	.	TGTGCCAGCACCCTAGCGGGAGTATCAGATACGCAGTATTTT	CASTLAGVSDTQYF
TRBJ2-1	.	TRBV27	.	TGTGCCAGCAGTGAAAGACAGGCCTATGTCCAATCTAATGAGCAGTTCTTC	CASSERQAYVQSNEQFF
TRBJ1-2	.	TRBV9	.	TGTGCCAGCAGCTCGACAGGCCATGGCTACACCTTC	CASSSTGHGYTF
TRBJ2-5	TRBD1	TRBV7-9	.	TGTGCCAGCAGCCCGGACAGGGGACCCCAAGAGACCCAGTACTTC	CASSPDRGPQETQYF
TRBJ1-5	TRBD1	TRBV6-1	once	TGTGCCAGCAGTGAAGCAGGGGGCGGTCAGCCCCAGCATTTT	CASSEAGGGQPQHF
TRBJ2-7	TRBD2	TRBV6-5	once	TGTGCCAGCAGTAGACTAGCGGGGATGGGGTACGAGCAGTACTTC	CASSRLAGMGYEQYF
TRBJ2-7	TRBD2	TRBV5-6	.	TGTGCCAGCAGCTTCCTAGCGGAAGCCTACGAGCAGTACTTC	CASSFLAEAYEQYF
TRBJ1-1	.	TRBV20-1	.	TGCAGTGCTAGGCTAGGCGACGCAGCTTTCTTT	CSARLGDAAFF
TRBJ1-1	TRBD1	TRBV3-1/TRBV3-2	.	TGTGCCAGCAGCCCACCGGGACAGGGCGGTGAAGCTTTCTTT	CASSPPGQGGEAFF
TRBJ2-7	TRBD1	TRBV24-1	.	TGTGCCACCAGTGACGCGGACAGGGCCATTTACGAGCAGTACTTC	CATSDADRAIYEQYF
TRBJ1-5	TRBD1	TRBV15	.	TGTGCCACCAGCAGGGACAGGGGGCTTCAGCCCCAGCATTTT	CATSRDRGLQPQHF
TRBJ1-6	.	TRBV6-5	.	TGTGCCAGCAGTCAATTACAGGGAGTCGGGTCACCCCTCCACTTT	CASSQLQGVGSPLHF
TRBJ1-1	TRBD1	TRBV28	.	TGTGCCAGCATCACCCCCGGGACAGCAGTTGAAGCTTTCTTT	CASITPGTAVEAFF
TRBJ2-5	.	TRBV4-1	.	TGCGCCAGCAGCCAAGCCGACAGGCAAGAGACCCAGTACTTC	CASSQADRQETQYF
TRBJ1-2	.	TRBV28	once	TGTGCCAGCAGTTTAGTAGGGGAAGGCTACACCTTC	CASSLVGEGYTF
TRBJ2-3	TRBD2	TRBV4-1	.	TGCGCCAGCAGCCAACTAGCGGGAGCTGGAGATACGCAGTATTTT	CASSQLAGAGDTQYF
TRBJ2-3	TRBD1	TRBV25-1	once	TGTGCCAGCAGTGACTCGACAGGGGGCGGATGGCCAGATACGCAGTATTTT	CASSDSTGGGWPDTQYF
TRBJ2-2	TRBD2	TRBV10-3	.	TGTGCCATCAGCCACCTCCAACTAGCGGGAGGAGCCACCGGGGAGCTGTTTTTT	CAISHLQLAGGATGELFF
TRBJ2-2	TRBD2	TRBV9	once	TGTGCCAGCAGCGCGGGACTAGCGGGAGATACCGGGGAGCTGTTTTTT	CASSAGLAGDTGELFF
TRBJ2-2	TRBD2	TRBV7-9	.	TGTGCCAGCAGCTTTATCAGCGGGAGTCGGTCCGGGGAGCTGTTTTTT	CASSFISGSRSGELFF
TRBJ1-4	TRBD1	TRBV28	.	TGTGCCAGCAGGACTACGGGACAGGGGGCCCGAAAACTGTTTTTT	CASRTTGQGARKLFF
TRBJ1-6	TRBD1	TRBV5-6	.	TGTGCCAGCAGCTTGGGGGACAGGGGCCGGGGACCCCTCCACTTT	CASSLGDRGRGPLHF
TRBJ2-2	.	TRBV7-3	.	TGTGCCAGCAGCTTAAGTCCCGGCGGGGAGCTGTTTTTT	CASSLSPGGELFF